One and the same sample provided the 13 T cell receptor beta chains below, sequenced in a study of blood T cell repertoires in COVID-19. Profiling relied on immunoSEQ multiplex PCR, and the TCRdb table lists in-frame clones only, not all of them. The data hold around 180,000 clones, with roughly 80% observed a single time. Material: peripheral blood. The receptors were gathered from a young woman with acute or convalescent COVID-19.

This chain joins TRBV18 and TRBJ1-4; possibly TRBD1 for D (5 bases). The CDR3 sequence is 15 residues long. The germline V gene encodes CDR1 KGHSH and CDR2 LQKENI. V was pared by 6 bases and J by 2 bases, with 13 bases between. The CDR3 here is CASSSRGGTNEKLFF. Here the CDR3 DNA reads TGTGCCAGCTCCTCCCGCGGGGGGACTAATGAAAAACTGTTTTTT.

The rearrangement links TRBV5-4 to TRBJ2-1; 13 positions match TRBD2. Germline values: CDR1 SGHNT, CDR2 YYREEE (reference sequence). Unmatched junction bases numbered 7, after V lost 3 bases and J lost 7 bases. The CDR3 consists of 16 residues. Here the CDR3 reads CASSSGLAGAGNEQFF. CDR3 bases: TGTGCCAGCAGCTCCGGACTAGCGGGGGCGGGGAATGAGCAGTTCTTC.

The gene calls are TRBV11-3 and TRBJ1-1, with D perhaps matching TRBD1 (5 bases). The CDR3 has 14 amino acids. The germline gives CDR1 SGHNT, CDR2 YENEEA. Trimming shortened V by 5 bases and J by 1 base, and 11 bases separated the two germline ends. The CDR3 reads CASSPGRGNTEAFF. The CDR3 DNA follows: TGTGCCAGCAGCCCCGGGAGGGGGAACACTGAAGCTTTCTTT.

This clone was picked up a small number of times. For the CDR3, the DNA is TGCAGCGCACCGGGACAGGGACCCTCGAACTATGGCTACACCTTC. Translating it yields CSAPGQGPSNYGYTF. V usage is TRBV29-1 and J usage is TRBJ1-2; 9 nucleotides line up with TRBD1. The CDR3 covers 15 residues. The ends lost 7 bases at V and 2 bases at J; junction bases unmatched: 11. Germline loops: CDR1 SQVTM, CDR2 ANQGSEA.

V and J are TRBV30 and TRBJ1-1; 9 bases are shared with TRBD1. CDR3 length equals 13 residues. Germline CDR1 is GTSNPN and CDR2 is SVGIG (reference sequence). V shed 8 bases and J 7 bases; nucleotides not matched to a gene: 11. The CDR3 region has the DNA TGTGCCGTAAACAGGGGGCGCGGAGTTGAAGCTTTCTTT. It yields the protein CAVNRGRGVEAFF.

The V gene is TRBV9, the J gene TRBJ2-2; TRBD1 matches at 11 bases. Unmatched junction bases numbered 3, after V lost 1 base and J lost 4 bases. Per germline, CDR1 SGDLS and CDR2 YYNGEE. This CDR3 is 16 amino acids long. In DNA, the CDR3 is TGTGCCAGCAGCGTAACCGGGACAGGGGGCACCGGGGAGCTGTTTTTT. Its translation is CASSVTGTGGTGELFF.

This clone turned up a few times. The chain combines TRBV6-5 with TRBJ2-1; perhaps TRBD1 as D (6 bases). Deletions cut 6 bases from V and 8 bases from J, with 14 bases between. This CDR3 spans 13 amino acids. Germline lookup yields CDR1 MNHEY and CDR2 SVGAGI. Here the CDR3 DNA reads TGTGCCAGCAGGACACAGGGTATGGATGAGCAGTTCTTC. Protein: CASRTQGMDEQFF.

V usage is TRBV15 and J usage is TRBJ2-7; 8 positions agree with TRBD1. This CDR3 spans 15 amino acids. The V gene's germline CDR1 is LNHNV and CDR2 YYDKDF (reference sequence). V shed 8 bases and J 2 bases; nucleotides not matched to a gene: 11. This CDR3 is CATSFQGQATYEQYF. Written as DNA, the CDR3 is TGTGCCACCTCCTTCCAGGGACAGGCCACCTACGAGCAGTACTTC. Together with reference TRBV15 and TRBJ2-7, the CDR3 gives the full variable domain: DAMVIQNPRYQVTQFGKPVTLSCSQTLNHNVMYWYQQKSSQAPKLLFHYYDKDFNNEADTPDNFQSRRPNTSFCFLDIRSPGLGDTAMYLCATSFQGQATYEQYFGPGTRLTVT.

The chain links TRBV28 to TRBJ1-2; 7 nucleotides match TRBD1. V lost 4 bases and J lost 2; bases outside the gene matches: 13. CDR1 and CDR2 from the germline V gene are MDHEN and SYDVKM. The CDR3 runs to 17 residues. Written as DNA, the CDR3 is TGTGCCAGCAGTTCTCAAATCTCCAGGGGGATGAACTATGGCTACACCTTC. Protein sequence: CASSSQISRGMNYGYTF.

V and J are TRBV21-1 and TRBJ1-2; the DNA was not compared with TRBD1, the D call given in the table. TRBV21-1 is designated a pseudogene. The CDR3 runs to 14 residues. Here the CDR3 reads CASSKQAPLFGYTF. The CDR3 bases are TGTGCCAGCAGCAAGCAGGCCCCTCTATTTGGGTACACCTTC.

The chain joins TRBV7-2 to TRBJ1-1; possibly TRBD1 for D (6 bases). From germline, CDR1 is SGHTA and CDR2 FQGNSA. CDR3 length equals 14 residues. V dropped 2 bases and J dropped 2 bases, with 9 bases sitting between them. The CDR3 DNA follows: TGTGCCAGCAGCTTAACAGGGTTTAACACTGAAGCTTTCTTT. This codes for CASSLTGFNTEAFF. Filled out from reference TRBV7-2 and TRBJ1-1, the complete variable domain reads GAGVSQSPSNKVTEKGKDVELRCDPISGHTALYWYRQSLGQGLEFLIYFQGNSAPDKSGLPSDRFSAERTGGSVSTLTIQRTQQEDSAVYLCASSLTGFNTEAFFGQGTRLTVV.

The CDR3 reads CASSKWVPDRDYEQFF. The CDR3 region has the DNA TGTGCCAGCAGCAAATGGGTCCCGGACAGGGATTATGAGCAGTTCTTC. The chain is built from TRBV21-1 and TRBJ2-1; TRBD1 is the table's D call, not checked against the DNA. TRBV21-1 is designated a pseudogene. This CDR3 spans 16 amino acids.

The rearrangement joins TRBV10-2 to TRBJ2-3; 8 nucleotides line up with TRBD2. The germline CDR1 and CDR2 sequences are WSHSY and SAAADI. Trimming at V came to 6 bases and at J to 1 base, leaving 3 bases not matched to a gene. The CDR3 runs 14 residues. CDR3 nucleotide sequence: TGCGCCAGCAGGGAACTAGCGGGCACAGATACGCAGTATTTT. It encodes CASRELAGTDTQYF.